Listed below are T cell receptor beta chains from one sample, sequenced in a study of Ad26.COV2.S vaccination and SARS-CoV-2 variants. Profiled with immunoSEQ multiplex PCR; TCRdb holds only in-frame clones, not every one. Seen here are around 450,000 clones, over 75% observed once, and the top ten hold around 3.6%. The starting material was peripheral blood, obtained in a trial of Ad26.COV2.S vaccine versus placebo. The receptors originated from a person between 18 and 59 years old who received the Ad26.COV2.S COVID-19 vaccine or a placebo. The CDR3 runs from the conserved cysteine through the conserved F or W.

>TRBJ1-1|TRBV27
CAVGIGMNTEAFF
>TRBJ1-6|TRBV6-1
CASSDLRDPSSDSPLHF
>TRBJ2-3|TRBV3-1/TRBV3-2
CASSQGGRTSGTDTQYF
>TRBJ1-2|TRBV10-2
CASSEEGTGYTF
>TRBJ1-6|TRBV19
CASSMIGVDSPLHF
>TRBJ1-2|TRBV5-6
CASSSGQGRYGYTF
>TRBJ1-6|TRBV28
CASNPDRGSALHF
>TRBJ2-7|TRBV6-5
CASSYSRQGVYEQYF
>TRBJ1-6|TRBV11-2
CASSLEGTGDSPLHF
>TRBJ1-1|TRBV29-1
CSVEEGASRYTEAFF
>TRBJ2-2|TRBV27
CASSRGPSPNTGELFF
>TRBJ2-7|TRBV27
CASSSLITPYEQYF
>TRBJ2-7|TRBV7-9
CASSLRGRHEQYF
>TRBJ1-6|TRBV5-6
CASSQDGAYNSPLHF
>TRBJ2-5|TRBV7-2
CASSLGDRGKEYF
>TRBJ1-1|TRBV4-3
CASSQETGNTGNTEAFF
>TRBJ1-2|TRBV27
CASSRTGLMAGGGYTF
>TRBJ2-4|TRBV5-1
CASSHGLAGGNIQYF